This T cell receptor (beta chain) was obtained from a study of T cell responses to AZD1222 COVID-19 vaccine. Broader study findings: Females outnumbered males among donors, who were mostly white British; clonal diversity was possibly underestimated.

Points on this clone: Its antigen is currently unknown.

The table came from immunoSEQ multiplex PCR; TCRdb's copy has only in-frame clones and leaves some out. The sample shows around 100,000 clones, about 87% of them seen only once. CDR3 length: 13 residues. V dropped 11 bases and J dropped 5; count of bases not matched to a gene: 5. Germline V CDR1 and CDR2: WNHNN, SYGVQD (reference sequence). The rearrangement joins TRBV10-1 to TRBJ2-1; 11 bases are a match to TRBD2. This TCR came from an adult in good health. The sequenced sample was peripheral blood, obtained on day 0 of AZD1222 vaccination. The CDR3 loop reads CAVAGGQDNEQFF. CDR3 bases: TGCGCCGTAGCGGGAGGGCAGGACAATGAGCAGTTCTTC.